Each of the 20 T cell receptor beta chains below was sequenced from the same sample in a study of cytomegalovirus exposure and HLA in healthy donors. It was with 60 Vbeta and 13 Jbeta primers that the PCR ran. Here immunoSEQ multiplex PCR was the method, and the copy in TCRdb shows in-frame clones only, minus some. The sample carries some 190,000 clones, roughly 80% recorded once. Material: PBMCs. All receptors derive from a man aged 40-49 years in good health and CMV-seronegative.

The V call is TRBV5-1, the J call TRBJ2-1, with 8 nucleotides matching TRBD2. The J segment lost 6 bases and the V segment lost 0 bases, leaving 14 bases of the junction unmatched. CDR1 SGHRS and CDR2 YFSETQ come from the germline V gene. The CDR3 has 18 amino acids. The CDR3 protein is CASSLGAGVLGLRNEQFF. The CDR3 nucleotides are TGCGCCAGCAGCTTGGGAGCGGGAGTTTTAGGTCTTCGCAATGAGCAGTTCTTC.

The chain has TRBV27 and TRBJ1-2; D gene uncertain. Germline CDR1 and CDR2: MNHEY and SMNVEV (reference sequence). The CDR3 has 12 amino acids. Between the trimmed V and J ends, which lost 5 bases and 4 bases, there was a span of 8 bases. The CDR3 DNA sequence: TGTGCCAGCAGTCAACCAGGCTATGGCTACACCTTC. This translates into CASSQPGYGYTF.

A note on this clone: Other DNA variants within this sample encode the same CDR3. V is TRBV7-8 and J is TRBJ2-7; D perhaps matches TRBD1 (5 bases). CDR1 is SGHVS, CDR2 FQNEAQ, per germline. V lost 1 base, J lost 2 bases, and 6 bases lay in between. This CDR3 contains 13 residues. The CDR3 spells CASSLGQPYEQYF. In DNA form, the CDR3 reads TGTGCCAGCAGCTTAGGACAGCCCTACGAGCAGTACTTC. Variable domain in full (rest from reference TRBV7-8 and TRBJ2-7): GAGVSQSPRYKVAKRGQDVALRCDPISGHVSLFWYQQALGQGPEFLTYFQNEAQLDKSGLPSDRFFAERPEGSVSTLKIQRTQQEDSAVYLCASSLGQPYEQYFGPGTRLTVT.

The V call is TRBV5-5, the J call TRBJ1-6; D is unclear. The CDR3 spans 15 residues. Per the germline V gene, CDR1 is SGHKS and CDR2 is YYEKEE (reference sequence). V dropped 0 bases and J dropped 7 bases, with 11 bases sitting between them. CDR3 region: CASSLAGIGNSPLHF. DNA of the CDR3: TGTGCCAGCAGCTTGGCCGGGATCGGCAATTCACCCCTCCACTTT.

The chain links TRBV11-3 to TRBJ1-5; perhaps TRBD1 as D (6 bases). The length of the CDR3 is 19 residues. Trimming stripped 5 bases from V and 2 bases from J, with 25 bases between. The germline V gene encodes CDR1 SGHNT and CDR2 YENEEA. The CDR3 sequence is CASSGPGLFPQGRNQPQHF. CDR3 DNA: TGTGCCAGCAGCGGTCCCGGGCTGTTCCCGCAGGGGCGCAATCAGCCCCAGCATTTT. Variable domain in full (rest from reference TRBV11-3 and TRBJ1-5): EAGVVQSPRYKIIEKKQPVAFWCNPISGHNTLYWYLQNLGQGPELLIRYENEEAVDDSQLPKDRFSAERLKGVDSTLKIQPAELGDSAVYLCASSGPGLFPQGRNQPQHFGDGTRLSIL.

The chain employs TRBV9 and TRBJ2-5; D might be TRBD2 (5 bases). This CDR3 region has 15 residues. Germline V lookup: CDR1 SGDLS, CDR2 YYNGEE. Trimming shortened V by 4 bases and J by 1 base, and 14 bases separated the two germline ends. In DNA, the CDR3 is TGTGCCAGCAGCCTCCCTTTTGCGGGCCAAGAGACCCAGTACTTC. It specifies CASSLPFAGQETQYF. Drawing the rest from reference TRBV9 and TRBJ2-5, the complete variable domain is DSGVTQTPKHLITATGQRVTLRCSPRSGDLSVYWYQQSLDQGLQFLIQYYNGEERAKGNILERFSAQQFPDLHSELNLSSLELGDSALYFCASSLPFAGQETQYFGPGTRLLVL.

This clone has only a few counts. The chain is built from TRBV15 and TRBJ2-5; perhaps TRBD2 as D (6 bases). The germline CDR1 and CDR2 sequences are LNHNV and YYDKDF (reference sequence). V lost 5 bases and J 5 bases, leaving 18 bases between the germline ends. The CDR3 has 15 amino acids. The CDR3 reads CATSRPGNAGETQYF. The CDR3 bases are TGTGCCACCAGCCGGCCGGGAAACGCGGGGGAGACCCAGTACTTC.

The J gene is TRBJ2-2, the V gene TRBV6-6, with TRBD2 identical over 12 bases. The junction had 6 bases not matched to a gene; V was cut back by 10 bases and J by 3 bases. The CDR3 is made up of 15 amino acids. CDR1 is MNHNY and CDR2 is SVGAGI in the germline V gene (reference sequence). Here the CDR3 reads CAIQLAGGYTGELFF. The CDR3 DNA reads as TGTGCCATACAACTAGCGGGGGGCTACACCGGGGAGCTGTTTTTT.

The chain joins TRBV29-1 to TRBJ2-1; TRBD2 aligns across 11 bases. The V and J ends lost 2 bases and 9 bases, in that order; junction bases with no gene match: 0. There are 12 residues in the CDR3. Germline lookup yields CDR1 SQVTM and CDR2 ANQGSEA. CDR3 amino acids: CSVELAGGEQFF. The CDR3 coding sequence is TGCAGCGTTGAACTAGCGGGAGGTGAGCAGTTCTTC.

The chain is built from TRBV19 and TRBJ2-2, with TRBD2 matching 13 bases. Germline V CDR1 and CDR2: LNHDA, SQIVND (reference sequence). The CDR3 covers 15 residues. Trimming cost V 9 bases and J 5 bases; bases outside gene matches: 6. Here the CDR3 reads CASLGLAGLTGELFF. The CDR3, as DNA: TGTGCCAGCCTGGGACTAGCGGGGCTTACCGGGGAGCTGTTTTTT.

In its sample, this clone was seen a few times. This chain links TRBV2 with TRBJ1-5; D may be TRBD1 (5 bases). Trimming left V 3 bases short and J 2 bases short, with 14 bases between. CDR3 length equals 16 residues. Germline CDR1 is SNHLY and CDR2 is FYNNEI. The CDR3 is CASSEGQGRGNQPQHF. For the CDR3, the DNA is TGTGCCAGCAGTGAGGGCCAGGGTCGGGGCAATCAGCCCCAGCATTTT.

This clone was detected a few times. The rearrangement joins TRBV30 to TRBJ2-5, with 9 bases lining up with TRBD1. Germline lookup yields CDR1 GTSNPN and CDR2 SVGIG (reference sequence). The trim removed 2 bases at V and 0 bases at J, leaving 7 bases unmatched. CDR3 length: 16 residues. The CDR3 reads CAWSFGDRVYQETQYF. The DNA of the CDR3 is TGTGCCTGGAGTTTTGGGGACAGGGTGTACCAAGAGACCCAGTACTTC.

V usage is TRBV2 and J usage is TRBJ1-5, with D possibly TRBD1 on 6 matching bases. V lost 8 bases and J lost 7, with 18 bases in between. Germline loops: CDR1 SNHLY, CDR2 FYNNEI. The CDR3 length is 14 residues. The CDR3: CASSYQGYRQPQHF. CDR3 DNA sequence: TGTGCCAGCTCCTACCAGGGGTATAGACAGCCCCAGCATTTT.

The chain employs TRBV28 and TRBJ2-5; 10 bases line up with TRBD1. CDR3 length: 11 residues. From germline, CDR1 is MDHEN and CDR2 SYDVKM. J was trimmed by 10 bases and V by 6 bases; bases with no gene match: 2. This chain's CDR3 is CASSRDRGQYF. The CDR3, as DNA: TGTGCCAGCAGCCGGGACAGGGGCCAGTACTTC.

This clone has only one observation. The chain couples TRBV5-1 to TRBJ1-2; D not resolved. Germline loops: CDR1 SGHRS, CDR2 YFSETQ. V was shortened by 2 bases and J by 3 bases, with 8 bases between the two germline ends. CDR3 size: 13 residues. In DNA, the CDR3 is TGCGCCAGCAGCTTAGACGGGGACTATGGCTACACCTTC. Translating it yields CASSLDGDYGYTF. The entire variable domain, with the rest obtained from reference TRBV5-1 and TRBJ1-2, is as follows: KAGVTQTPRYLIKTRGQQVTLSCSPISGHRSVSWYQQTPGQGLQFLFEYFSETQRNKGNFPGRFSGRQFSNSRSEMNVSTLELGDSALYLCASSLDGDYGYTFGSGTRLTVV.

The chain links TRBV11-2 to TRBJ2-6, with D possibly matching TRBD2 (5 bases). V was shortened by 5 bases and J by 2 bases, with 19 bases between the two germline ends. Germline assignment: CDR1 SGHAT and CDR2 FQNNGV. The CDR3 runs 18 residues. CDR3: CASSQGRAVVAGANVLTF. The CDR3 nucleotides read TGTGCCAGCAGCCAAGGGCGGGCGGTAGTTGCTGGGGCCAACGTCCTGACTTTC.

The CDR3 nucleotides are TGTGCTAGTGGTAAACCGGGACTAGCGGGAGGGCCGGTTCTAAACATTCAGTACTTC. It yields the protein CASGKPGLAGGPVLNIQYF. V usage is TRBV12-5 and J usage is TRBJ2-4; 16 bases are shared with TRBD2. Germline loops: CDR1 LGHNT, CDR2 FRNRAP. This CDR3 region has 19 residues. The V segment lost 5 bases and the J segment 6 bases; nucleotides outside the gene matches: 13.

The chain employs TRBV5-1 and TRBJ1-3; the D gene is possibly TRBD1 (6 bases). The CDR3 spans 16 residues. With 3 bases removed from V and 0 bases from J, the gap between germline ends came to 13 bases. CDR1 is SGHRS, CDR2 YFSETQ, per germline. This chain's CDR3 is CASSWGHAHSGNTIYF. The CDR3 coding sequence is TGCGCCAGCAGCTGGGGACACGCACACTCTGGAAACACCATATATTTT.

V is TRBV27 and J is TRBJ2-4; D perhaps matches TRBD2 (5 bases). V shed 3 bases and J shed 6 bases, with 9 bases lying between them. The germline gives CDR1 MNHEY, CDR2 SMNVEV (reference sequence). This CDR3 comprises 13 residues. The CDR3 protein is CASSLEAGNIQYF. The CDR3 nucleotides read TGTGCCAGCAGTTTGGAGGCGGGAAACATTCAGTACTTC.

In this sample, this clone turned up once. This chain connects TRBV19 to TRBJ1-6, with D perhaps TRBD1 (6 bases). The V end lost 5 bases, the J end lost 7 bases, and 18 bases lay between the germline ends. This CDR3 has 16 amino acids. The V gene's germline CDR1 is LNHDA and CDR2 SQIVND (reference sequence). CDR3 sequence (DNA): TGTGCCAGTAGTCTAATTGGACAGTCGGGAAATTCACCCCTCCACTTT. Protein sequence: CASSLIGQSGNSPLHF.